The rows below give T cell receptor beta chains drawn from one sample of a study of T-cell memory formation after mild COVID-19. TCRdb re-called the 5' RACE reads through MiXCR, storing one row per CDR3 protein. The table shows about 260,000 distinct CDR3 sequences, with 16% occurring only once. The sequenced material came from PBMCs or a T cell subset sorted from them (not recorded which). These receptors were obtained from a man aged 18 to 30 who had mild COVID-19 (a few samples of this study predate the infection). Cell type and time point are not known. Each CDR3 is given with its conserved first and last residue. A D gene is named only where the DNA matches it firmly. For some rows the clone size is stated as once, few or many, or as a class when expanded; others skip it.

D | J | length | size | V | DNA | CDR3
. | TRBJ1-3 | 14 | few | TRBV6-5 | TGTGCCACCCGACAGAGCCGGGAGGGAAACACCATATATTTT | CATRQSREGNTIYF
TRBD1 | TRBJ2-3 | 15 | . | TRBV4-1 | TGCGCCAGCAGCCAAGGACAGGGAACGGGGAATACGCAGTATTTT | CASSQGQGTGNTQYF
TRBD1 | TRBJ2-3 | 17 | many | TRBV27 | TGTGCCAGCAGTTTATTGTGTTTGACAGGGTGGACAGATACGCAGTATTTT | CASSLLCLTGWTDTQYF
. | TRBJ1-6 | 12 | . | TRBV7-2 | TGTGCCAGCAGCTTAGCGTATGGGGTGAGCCACTTT | CASSLAYGVSHF
TRBD1 | TRBJ2-5 | 15 | once | TRBV19 | TGTGCCAGTAGTATCCCCGGGACAGGGGGTATAATCCAGTACTTC | CASSIPGTGGIIQYF
. | TRBJ2-1 | 13 | few | TRBV20-1 | TGCAGTGTCGTAGGTCCCTACTACAATGAGCAGTTCTTC | CSVVGPYYNEQFF
TRBD2 | TRBJ2-5 | 15 | few | TRBV7-2 | TGTGCCACTCTCATTAGCGGGGGGGTTCAAGAGACCCAGTACTTC | CATLISGGVQETQYF
. | TRBJ1-2 | 14 | few | TRBV5-5 | TGTGCCAGCAGCTTGTTGGAGGTCAACTATGGCTACACCTTC | CASSLLEVNYGYTF
TRBD2 | TRBJ2-7 | 16 | . | TRBV4-3 | TGCGCCAGCAGCCAAGATCTTGGGACTAGCTCCTACGAGCAGTACTTC | CASSQDLGTSSYEQYF
TRBD2 | TRBJ2-3 | 14 | many | TRBV15 | TGTGCCAGCAGCCTAGCGGGGGGCGCAGATACGCAGTATTTT | CASSLAGGADTQYF
. | TRBJ2-5 | 15 | few | TRBV9 | TGTGCCAGCAGCCTTACAGGTTATTTCCAAGAGACCCAGTACTTC | CASSLTGYFQETQYF
TRBD2 | TRBJ2-1 | 15 | few | TRBV7-9 | TGTGCCAGCAGCTGGGGGACTAGCGGGAGCAATGAGCAGTTCTTC | CASSWGTSGSNEQFF
. | TRBJ2-1 | 15 | many | TRBV5-1 | TGCGCCAGCACCAGCGGGGGGACAGGGCTTCATGAGCAGTTCTTC | CASTSGGTGLHEQFF
. | TRBJ2-2 | 13 | few | TRBV2 | TGTGCCAGCAGTGCGGAGTTTACCGGGGAGCTGTTTTTT | CASSAEFTGELFF
. | TRBJ2-4 | 13 | . | TRBV25-1 | TGTGCCAGCAGTGAACGGGCGAAGGACATTCAGTACTTC | CASSERAKDIQYF
TRBD1 | TRBJ2-7 | 16 | . | TRBV18 | TGTGCCAGCTCACCCCGAGTCGGGACAGGGGCCATCGAGCAGTACTTC | CASSPRVGTGAIEQYF
. | TRBJ1-2 | 15 | . | TRBV7-6 | TGTGCCAGCAGCCCATGGGAGGGCGGCCATTATGGCTACACCTTC | CASSPWEGGHYGYTF
TRBD2 | TRBJ2-7 | 15 | . | TRBV7-3 | TGTGCCAGCAGCCCCGGGCCAGCGGGGGTCTACGAGCAGTACTTC | CASSPGPAGVYEQYF
TRBD1 | TRBJ2-2 | 14 | . | TRBV10-3 | TGTGCCGTCCGGACAGGCGAGAACACCGGGGAGCTGTTTTTT | CAVRTGENTGELFF
. | TRBJ1-6 | 17 | . | TRBV9 | TGTGCCAGCAGCATTACACCCGGGACCCAAGGCGATTCACCCCTCCACTTT | CASSITPGTQGDSPLHF
. | TRBJ1-3 | 14 | . | TRBV19 | TGTGCCACCCGGCCAGGGGTCTCTGGAAACACCATATATTTT | CATRPGVSGNTIYF
TRBD1 | TRBJ2-7 | 15 | few | TRBV5-1 | TGCGCCAGCAGCCCGGTAGGTGGGACAGGGGGCGAGCAGTACTTC | CASSPVGGTGGEQYF
. | TRBJ2-3 | 15 | . | TRBV5-1 | TGCGCCAGCAGCCTCGGACGCCCGTACACAGATACGCAGTATTTT | CASSLGRPYTDTQYF
. | TRBJ1-2 | 17 | . | TRBV15 | TGTGCCACCAGCAGAGCTGGGGCGGGGGAAGCTAACTATGGCTACACCTTC | CATSRAGAGEANYGYTF
. | TRBJ1-2 | 14 | . | TRBV18 | TGTGCCAGCTCACCCCGAGGAGAGGGGGATGGCTACACCTTC | CASSPRGEGDGYTF
TRBD2 | TRBJ2-1 | 13 | few | TRBV29-1 | TGCAGCGTTAGGCGGCGGGGGAGACATGAGCAGTTCTTC | CSVRRRGRHEQFF
TRBD1 | TRBJ1-2 | 14 | . | TRBV4-1 | TGCGCCAGCAGCCCCGACAGGGGGCCCTATGGCTACACCTTC | CASSPDRGPYGYTF
TRBD1 | TRBJ1-2 | 14 | . | TRBV5-1 | TGCGCCAGCAGCCCCCTGGGAGGGGGCCATGGCTACACCTTC | CASSPLGGGHGYTF
. | TRBJ2-3 | 13 | . | TRBV20-1 | TGCAGTGCTAGACTAGACGGGGGAGATACGCAGTATTTT | CSARLDGGDTQYF
. | TRBJ2-1 | 15 | few | TRBV6-5 | TGTGCCAGCAGTTACACCGGGGGGCGCGGAAATGAGCAGTTCTTC | CASSYTGGRGNEQFF
. | TRBJ2-5 | 15 | . | TRBV21-1 | TGTGCCAGGCCGAGCGGGACAGGGTACCAAGAGACCCAGTACTTC | CARPSGTGYQETQYF
TRBD2 | TRBJ2-7 | 15 | . | TRBV6-5 | TGTGCCAGCAGTTACTTAGGAATAGCGGGCTACGAGCAGTACTTC | CASSYLGIAGYEQYF
TRBD1 | TRBJ1-1 | 16 | few | TRBV4-1 | TGCGCCAGCAGCCAAGCCCCGCCGACAGGGAGTCCTGAAGCTTTCTTT | CASSQAPPTGSPEAFF
. | TRBJ1-1 | 15 | once | TRBV7-9 | TGTGCCAGCAGCTTAGGAGGGGTTCGGGACACTGAAGCTTTCTTT | CASSLGGVRDTEAFF
TRBD1 | TRBJ2-5 | 15 | . | TRBV11-1 | TGTGCCAGCAGCAAGGACAGGGCTTTCGGGGAGACCCAGTACTTC | CASSKDRAFGETQYF
. | TRBJ2-1 | 17 | . | TRBV28 | TGTGCCAGCAGTGCCCGCAGCGGCGGGGTCTACGACAATGAGCAGTTCTTC | CASSARSGGVYDNEQFF
. | TRBJ2-5 | 14 | few | TRBV9 | TGTGCCAGCAGCGTTTGGGACAATCAAGAGACCCAGTACTTC | CASSVWDNQETQYF
TRBD2 | TRBJ2-7 | 13 | once | TRBV7-2 | TGTGCCAGCAGCGTCAGGGAGGGCTACGAGCAGTACTTC | CASSVREGYEQYF
. | TRBJ2-3 | 13 | few | TRBV13 | TGTGCCAGCAGCTCCGGACTCCCGGATACGCAGTATTTT | CASSSGLPDTQYF
. | TRBJ2-4 | 13 | . | TRBV3-1 | TGTGCCAGCAGCCTCGGCCATGCGGGCCTCAAGTACTTC | CASSLGHAGLKYF
TRBD1 | TRBJ1-6 | 15 | few | TRBV7-9 | TGTGCCAGCAGCCTCCGGGACAGGGCTAATTCACCCCTCCACTTT | CASSLRDRANSPLHF
. | TRBJ1-4 | 16 | few | TRBV20-1 | TGCAGTGCTAGAGTACAGGGTGGGGCAACTAATGAAAAACTGTTTTTT | CSARVQGGATNEKLFF
. | TRBJ2-3 | 14 | few | TRBV9 | TGTGCCAGCAGGTCGGGGGGCCAGACAGATACGCAGTATTTT | CASRSGGQTDTQYF
. | TRBJ1-1 | 13 | few | TRBV5-1 | TGCGCCAGCAGCCCCTGGACAGATATTGAAGCTTTCTTT | CASSPWTDIEAFF
TRBD2 | TRBJ2-2 | 16 | many | TRBV5-1 | TGCGCCAGCAGCGGGGGACTAGCGGGGAACACCGGGGAGCTGTTTTTT | CASSGGLAGNTGELFF
. | TRBJ1-1 | 11 | . | TRBV29-1 | TGCAGCGTTCGCCCTGGGGCTGAAGCTTTCTTT | CSVRPGAEAFF
. | TRBJ2-7 | 14 | many | TRBV5-1 | TGCGCCAGCAGCTTGTCCGCCTCAAACTACGAGCAGTACTTC | CASSLSASNYEQYF
TRBD2 | TRBJ2-1 | 13 | . | TRBV5-1 | TGCGCCAGCAGAGGGACTAGCGGGGGGGAGCAGTTCTTC | CASRGTSGGEQFF
TRBD2 | TRBJ2-5 | 17 | few | TRBV5-8 | TGTGCCAGCAGCTTGGGTCTCGGGACTAGCGTCGAAGAGACCCAGTACTTC | CASSLGLGTSVEETQYF
. | TRBJ2-1 | 15 | many | TRBV24-1 | TGTGCCACCAGTGATTTTCGGACAGCGGACAATGAGCAGTTCTTC | CATSDFRTADNEQFF
. | TRBJ1-1 | 12 | . | TRBV19 | TGTGCCAGTAGTTCGCGGTCCACTGAAGCTTTCTTT | CASSSRSTEAFF
. | TRBJ2-3 | 15 | . | TRBV9 | TGTGCCAGCAGCGTAAGTGGGTCGGGCACAGATACGCAGTATTTT | CASSVSGSGTDTQYF
. | TRBJ2-5 | 13 | many | TRBV7-2 | TGTGCCAGCAGCTTAGGGTACCAAGAGACCCAGTACTTC | CASSLGYQETQYF
. | TRBJ1-2 | 15 | . | TRBV5-1 | TGCGCCAGCAGCTTGTCTCCAGGGTCGAACTATGGCTACACCTTC | CASSLSPGSNYGYTF